This TCR beta chain was identified during a study of low-dose radiotherapy and immunotherapy resistance in tumors. Background on the study: Patients were treated with intravenous nivolumab at 240 mg every two weeks and were also dosed with ipilimumab at 1 mg/kg every six weeks.

Time point given: before trial treatment. TCR amplification ran 20 PCR cycles using constant-region and V-primer adapter primers. TCRdb reanalysed the reads using MiXCR and keeps one entry per CDR3 protein. The table records about 50,000 distinct CDR3 sequences, 12% of them present only once. Germline V gene data show CDR1 as SEHNR and CDR2 as FQNEAQ (reference sequence). The CDR3 is made up of 11 amino acids. Trimming shortened V by 5 bases and J by 5 bases, and 6 bases separated the two germline ends. Ten or more counts support this clonotype. The TCR was taken from a female donor with ovarian cancer. The sequenced sample was PBMCs, obtained before treatment. V usage is TRBV7-9 and J usage is TRBJ1-1; D unclear. The DNA of the CDR3 is TGTGCCAGCAGCCGCGTGACTGAAGCTTTCTTT. It codes for CASSRVTEAFF.